This T cell receptor (beta chain) is drawn from a study of PD-1 blockade in classical Hodgkin lymphoma. Produced via immunoSEQ multiplex PCR; TCRdb's table is partial and in-frame only. This sample carries fewer than 55,000 clones, 80% of them seen once, and the ten largest clones take about a fifth. The germline gives CDR1 MDHEN, CDR2 SYDVKM. V shed 5 bases, J shed 8 bases, and the junction held 12 bases outside the gene matches. The length of the CDR3 is 15 residues. Time point defined: cycle 4 day 1 (C4D1), after 5 to 7 weeks of nivolumab. Brentuximab vedotin exposure varied among the patients, all of whom had relapsed after autologous stem cell transplantation.

The chain is built from TRBV28 and TRBJ1-2; 9 nucleotides agree with TRBD1. This receptor was obtained from a human donor with classical Hodgkin lymphoma. This material consisted of peripheral blood mononuclear cells (PBMCs), taken before the fourth cycle of nivolumab. Written as DNA, the CDR3 is TGTGCCAGCAGTCGGACAGGGGCGACACTTGGAGGCTACACCTTC. Translation: CASSRTGATLGGYTF.